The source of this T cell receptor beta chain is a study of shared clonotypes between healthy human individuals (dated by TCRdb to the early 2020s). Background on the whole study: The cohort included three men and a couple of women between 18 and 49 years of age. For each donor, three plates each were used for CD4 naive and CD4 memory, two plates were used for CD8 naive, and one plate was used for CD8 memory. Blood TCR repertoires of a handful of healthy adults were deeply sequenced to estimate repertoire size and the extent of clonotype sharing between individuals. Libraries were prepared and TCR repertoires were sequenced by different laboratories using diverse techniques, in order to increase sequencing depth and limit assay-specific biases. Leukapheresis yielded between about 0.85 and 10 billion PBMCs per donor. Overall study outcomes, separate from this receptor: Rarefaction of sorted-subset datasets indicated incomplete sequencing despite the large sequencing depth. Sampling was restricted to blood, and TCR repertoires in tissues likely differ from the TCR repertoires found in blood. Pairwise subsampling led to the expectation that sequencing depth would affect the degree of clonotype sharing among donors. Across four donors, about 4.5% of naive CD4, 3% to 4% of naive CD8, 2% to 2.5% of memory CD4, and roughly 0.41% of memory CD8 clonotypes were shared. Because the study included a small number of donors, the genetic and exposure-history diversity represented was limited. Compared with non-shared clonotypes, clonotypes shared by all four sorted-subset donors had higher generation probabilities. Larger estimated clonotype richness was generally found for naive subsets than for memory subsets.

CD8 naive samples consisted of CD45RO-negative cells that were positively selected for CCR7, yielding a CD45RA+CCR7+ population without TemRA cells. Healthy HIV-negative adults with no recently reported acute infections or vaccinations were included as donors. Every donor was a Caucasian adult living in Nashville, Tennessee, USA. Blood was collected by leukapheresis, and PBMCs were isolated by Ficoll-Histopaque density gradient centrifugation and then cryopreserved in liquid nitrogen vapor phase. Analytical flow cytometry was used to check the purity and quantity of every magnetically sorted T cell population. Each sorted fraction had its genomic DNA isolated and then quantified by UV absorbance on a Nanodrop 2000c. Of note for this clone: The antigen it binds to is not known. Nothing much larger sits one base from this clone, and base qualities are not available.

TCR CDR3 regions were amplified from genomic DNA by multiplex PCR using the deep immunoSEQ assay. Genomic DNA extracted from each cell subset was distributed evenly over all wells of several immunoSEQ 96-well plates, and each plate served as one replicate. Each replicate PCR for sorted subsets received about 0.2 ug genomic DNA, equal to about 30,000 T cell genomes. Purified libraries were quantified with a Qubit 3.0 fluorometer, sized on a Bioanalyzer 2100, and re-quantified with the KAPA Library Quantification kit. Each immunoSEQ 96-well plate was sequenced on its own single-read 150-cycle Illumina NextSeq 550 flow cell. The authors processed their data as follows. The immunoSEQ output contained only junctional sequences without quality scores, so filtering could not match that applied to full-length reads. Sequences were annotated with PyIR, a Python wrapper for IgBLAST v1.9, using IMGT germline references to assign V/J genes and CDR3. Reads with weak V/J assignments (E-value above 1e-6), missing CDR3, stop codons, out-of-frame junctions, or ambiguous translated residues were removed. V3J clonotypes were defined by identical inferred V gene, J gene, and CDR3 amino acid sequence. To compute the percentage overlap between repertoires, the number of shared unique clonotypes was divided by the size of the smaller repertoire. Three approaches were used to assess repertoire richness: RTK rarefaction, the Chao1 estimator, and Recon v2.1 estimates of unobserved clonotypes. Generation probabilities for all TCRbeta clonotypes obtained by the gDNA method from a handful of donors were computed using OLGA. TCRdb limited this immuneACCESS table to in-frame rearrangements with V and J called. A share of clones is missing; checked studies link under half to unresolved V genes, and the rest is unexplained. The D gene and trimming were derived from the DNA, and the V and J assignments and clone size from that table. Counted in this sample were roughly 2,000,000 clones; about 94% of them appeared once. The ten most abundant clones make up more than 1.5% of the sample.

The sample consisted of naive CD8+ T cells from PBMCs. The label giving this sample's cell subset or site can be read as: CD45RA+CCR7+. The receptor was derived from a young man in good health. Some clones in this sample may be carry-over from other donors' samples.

The CDR3 sequence is CASSLLQAPSGGSYEQYF. The nucleotide sequence reads as follows: TGTGCCAGCAGTTTATTACAGGCCCCCAGCGGTGGCTCCTACGAGCAGTACTTC. The V and J genes are TRBV28 and TRBJ2-7, with the D gene tentatively TRBD1 or TRBD2, based on 5 matching bases in each. The CDR3 starts with the cysteine, ends with the phenylalanine, and has 18 residues. Just CDR3 DNA is preserved here, 54 bases in frame from base 1. The germline ends are 19 bases apart after V is trimmed by 1 base and J by 0 bases. CDR1 and CDR2 are read off the germline V gene as MDHEN and SYDVKM.